These T cell receptor beta chains were read from a single sample in a study of early T cells in non-severe SARS-CoV-2 infection. TCRdb ran MiXCR on the 5' RACE reads and lists one entry per CDR3 protein. The repertoire has tens of thousands of distinct CDR3 sequences, 10% to 13% of them found once; the top ten carry roughly 6%. The specimen was whole blood. The receptors come from an adult who was a healthcare worker with PCR-confirmed SARS-CoV-2 infection or an uninfected control (not recorded which). The conserved cysteine and the conserved F or W are not part of the CDR3 here.

V,J,CDR3
TRBV6-5,TRBJ2-2,ATRHIHGGELF
TRBV12-3/TRBV12-4,TRBJ1-1,ASSFKGAVGTEAF
TRBV20-1,TRBJ2-7,SATNLWEQY
TRBV2,TRBJ2-3,ASSERISGSFTDTQY
TRBV29-1,TRBJ1-1,SVGLRTVMNTEAF
TRBV7-2,TRBJ2-3,ASSLATSGRIYTQY
TRBV9,TRBJ2-7,ASSVRDREFEEQY
TRBV6-5,TRBJ2-7,ASSQGQGGTYEQY
TRBV2,TRBJ1-1,ARSVSDLNTEAF
TRBV7-6,TRBJ2-1,ASSLEEGYNEQF
TRBV5-1,TRBJ2-3,ASSLGFSSGTGTSTDTQY
TRBV5-4,TRBJ1-1,ASSFGGATTEAF
TRBV3-1,TRBJ1-6,ASSQTDRWASPLH
TRBV3-1,TRBJ2-3,ASSQRGTDTQY
TRBV6-2/TRBV6-3,TRBJ2-1,ASSYLRPEYNEQF
TRBV6-2/TRBV6-3,TRBJ2-3,ASSSRTGTTDTQY
TRBV20-1,TRBJ2-7,SALWTESYEQY
TRBV9,TRBJ2-1,ASSVDFNEQF
TRBV28,TRBJ1-5,ASSPSDSNYQPQH
TRBV14,TRBJ2-7,ASSRRTSVNSYEQY
TRBV7-9,TRBJ2-3,ASSGMGRTDTQY
TRBV3-1,TRBJ2-3,ASSQVRDTQY
TRBV30,TRBJ2-3,AWTPGDTQY
TRBV7-8,TRBJ2-1,ASRGTSGEQF
TRBV5-5,TRBJ1-1,ASSAGGKEAALKAF
TRBV7-2,TRBJ2-3,ASSQNRLRTDTQY
TRBV7-2,TRBJ2-7,ASSPTEISYEQY
TRBV6-5,TRBJ1-2,ASSPGPRGYGYT
TRBV12-3/TRBV12-4,TRBJ2-3,ASSFRTSHTDTQY
TRBV10-1,TRBJ1-1,ASDRMGTEAF
TRBV10-1,TRBJ2-7,ASSEYHPSDEQY
TRBV4-1,TRBJ2-7,ASSPGTTTYEQY
TRBV6-2/TRBV6-3,TRBJ2-7,ASKTSGISYEQY
TRBV20-1,TRBJ2-2,SARDPRESNTGELF
TRBV29-1,TRBJ1-2,SAQTGVGYT
TRBV12-3/TRBV12-4,TRBJ2-2,ASNPGPTSGNSGTGELF
TRBV7-7,TRBJ2-1,ASSYGSALYNEQF